This T cell receptor beta chain was captured in a study of CD8+ T cells in alopecia areata. Only a few counts were recorded for this clone. Its antigen is undetermined. General study points: An increase in clonality over normal scalp was evident in lesional scalp, especially alopecia totalis/universalis. Sequences from scalp samples also cover resident alphabeta T cells of normal skin.

This CDR3 comprises 14 residues. Trimming left V 8 bases short and J 0 bases short, with 12 bases between. From germline, CDR1 is SNHLY and CDR2 FYNNEI. RNA, once extracted, was reverse transcribed into cDNA for use as the sequencing template. The protocol was immunoSEQ multiplex PCR, while the TCRdb copy is restricted to in-frame clones and leaves out a portion. The repertoire consists of about 150,000 clones, with approximately 45% occurring once and the leading ten covering around 6.8%. Peripheral blood and lesional scalp punch biopsies came from alopecia areata patients. Sorting separated CD4+ and CD8+ T cells out of PBMCs.

The chain links TRBV2 to TRBJ2-3, with D unresolved. The receptor's source is a human donor with alopecia areata. The sample was CD4+ T cells sorted from blood. Written as DNA, the CDR3 is TGTGCCAGCGTACGTGGTTCGAGCACAGATACGCAGTATTTT. Its protein product is CASVRGSSTDTQYF.